This T cell receptor beta chain was sequenced for a study of blood T cell repertoires in COVID-19. The germline V and J ends were trimmed by 4 bases and 7 bases, with 14 bases remaining between them. The CDR3 consists of 14 residues. The germline CDR1 and CDR2 sequences are MNHEY and SVGAGI. The repertoire was sequenced with immunoSEQ multiplex PCR; TCRdb's copy has only in-frame clones and lacks some. The table records around 64,000 clones, around 88% of them present only once. The V and J genes are TRBV6-5 and TRBJ1-5; TRBD1 is a possible D gene (6 bases). The clonotype was recovered from a woman older than 75 with acute or convalescent COVID-19. The sequenced material came from peripheral blood. The CDR3 loop is CASSSRGAEQPQHF. The CDR3 DNA reads as TGTGCCAGCAGTTCCCGGGGGGCTGAACAGCCCCAGCATTTT.